This T cell receptor beta chain was sequenced for a study of blood T cell repertoires in COVID-19. Background on the study: Acute and convalescent COVID-19 samples came from the United States, Italy and Spain.

Clinical history reported by participants formed the basis on which cohorts were assigned. Profiling relied on immunoSEQ multiplex PCR, and the TCRdb table lists in-frame clones only, not all of them. Of some 300,000 clones listed, 90% are singletons. V lost 4 bases and J lost 5, with 13 bases in between. The CDR3 contains 14 residues. Germline lookup yields CDR1 LGHDT and CDR2 YNNKEL (reference sequence). The receptor comes from a woman in her late teens or twenties with acute COVID-19. Sequenced: PBMCs or T cells enriched from blood (not recorded which). V is TRBV3-1 (or the pseudogene TRBV3-2) and J is TRBJ2-3; D possibly corresponds to TRBD2 (5 bases). Written as DNA, the CDR3 is TGTGCCAGCAGCCCCCACGGGAAAGTAGATACGCAGTATTTT. This gives the protein CASSPHGKVDTQYF.